This passage covers 14 T cell receptor beta chains from one sample sequenced in a study of PD-L1 blockade in urothelial cancer. The protocol was immunoSEQ multiplex PCR, while the TCRdb copy is restricted to in-frame clones and leaves out a portion. The sample has 35,000 to 40,000 clones, around nine tenths seen once. Time point denoted: peripheral blood 6 weeks after treatment start. The sequences come from PBMCs, collected around atezolizumab (anti-PD-L1) treatment. Receptor source: a man in his 60s with urothelial cancer.

CDR3 protein: CASSEQGLRLTGALGYTF. As DNA, the CDR3 is TGTGCCAGCAGTGAACAAGGCCTTCGACTGACAGGGGCCCTAGGCTACACCTTC. The chain uses TRBV6-1 and TRBJ1-2; TRBD1 aligns across 8 bases. The V segment lost 2 bases and the J segment 8 bases; nucleotides outside the gene matches: 19. The CDR3 totals 18 residues. CDR1 MNHNS and CDR2 SASEGT come from the germline V gene.

This clone has only one observation. The chain recombines TRBV6-4 with TRBJ2-3; 7 bases align to TRBD2. CDR3 size: 15 residues. Germline V gene sequence: CDR1 MRHNA, CDR2 SNTAGT. Trimming cost V 6 bases and J 0 bases; bases outside gene matches: 6. The DNA of the CDR3 is TGTGCCAGCAGGGTGAGCGGGGCTAGCACAGATACGCAGTATTTT. Encoded protein: CASRVSGASTDTQYF.

V gene TRBV19 combines with J gene TRBJ1-1; tentatively, D is TRBD1 (6 bases). CDR1 is LNHDA, CDR2 SQIVND, per germline (reference sequence). Between the trimmed V and J ends, which lost 1 base and 0 bases, there was a span of 9 bases. CDR3 length equals 15 residues. In DNA, the CDR3 is TGTGCCAGTAGTATAGCCCGGACAGTGAACACTGAAGCTTTCTTT. Its translation is CASSIARTVNTEAFF.

V gene TRBV9 combines with J gene TRBJ2-5; 7 positions agree with TRBD1. Germline-derived CDR1 and CDR2 are SGDLS and YYNGEE. The CDR3 consists of 15 residues. The trim removed 1 base at V and 3 bases at J, leaving 6 bases unmatched. Here the CDR3 DNA reads TGTGCCAGCAGCGTACGGGCAGGGGGAAAAGAGACCCAGTACTTC. This encodes CASSVRAGGKETQYF.

The chain uses TRBV13 and TRBJ2-1; 7 nucleotides match TRBD2. Germline CDR1 PRHDT, CDR2 FYEKMQ (reference sequence). Losses at the gene ends were 5 bases for V and 6 bases for J; bases not matched to a gene: 10. CDR3 length: 15 residues. CDR3 in DNA: TGTGCCAGCAGCGCCCGAGCGGGATATGGCAATGAGCAGTTCTTC. As protein: CASSARAGYGNEQFF.

The J gene is TRBJ1-6, the V gene TRBV9, with a possible D match to TRBD1 (5 bases). V lost 4 bases and J 13 bases, leaving 15 bases between the germline ends. The CDR3 extends over 13 amino acids. Germline V CDR1 and CDR2: SGDLS, YYNGEE. The chain's CDR3 is CASSTRTRMPLHF. CDR3 coding DNA: TGTGCCAGCAGCACGCGGACAAGAATGCCCCTCCACTTT.

This rearrangement joins TRBV6-1 to TRBJ2-1; D is possibly TRBD2 (6 bases). Germline V lookup: CDR1 MNHNS, CDR2 SASEGT. The CDR3 has 14 residues. The germline V and J ends were trimmed by 3 bases and 10 bases, with 16 bases remaining between them. This CDR3 reads CASSDRQLAGEQFF. CDR3 DNA: TGTGCCAGCAGTGACCGACAACTAGCTGGCGAGCAGTTCTTC.

V and J are TRBV19 and TRBJ2-7, with 7 bases aligning to TRBD1. The CDR3 totals 14 residues. CDR1 is LNHDA, CDR2 SQIVND, per germline (reference sequence). V was clipped by 6 bases and J by 2 bases; unmatched bases: 7. The CDR3 region is CASREQGLAYEQYF. CDR3 sequence (DNA): TGTGCCAGTAGGGAACAGGGGCTCGCCTACGAGCAGTACTTC.

This chain joins TRBV2 and TRBJ2-5; 11 bases map to TRBD2. CDR1 and CDR2 from the germline V gene are SNHLY and FYNNEI. The CDR3 covers 16 residues. The junction had 12 bases not matched to a gene; V was cut back by 7 bases and J by 5 bases. The CDR3 bases are TGTGCCAGCACCACTACTAGCGGGGGCCCACGGGAGACCCAGTACTTC. Amino acid sequence: CASTTTSGGPRETQYF.

This clone was counted between two and nine times. The chain couples TRBV12-5 to TRBJ1-1; D unresolved. V lost 6 bases, J lost 3 bases, and 8 bases lay in between. In germline, CDR1 is LGHNT, CDR2 FRNRAP. This CDR3 contains 12 residues. The CDR3 spells CASGPRDTEAFF. CDR3 DNA: TGTGCTAGTGGCCCGAGGGACACTGAAGCTTTCTTT.

V is TRBV7-2 and J is TRBJ2-1, with D tentatively TRBD1 (5 bases). Per germline, CDR1 SGHTA and CDR2 FQGNSA. V lost 6 bases and J 8 bases, leaving 14 bases between the germline ends. The CDR3 loop spans 13 amino acids. CDR3 sequence reads: CASRWIGADEQFF. The CDR3 region has the DNA TGTGCCAGCAGATGGATTGGGGCGGATGAGCAGTTCTTC.

The V gene is TRBV9, the J gene TRBJ1-2; 7 nucleotides match TRBD1. Germline lookup yields CDR1 SGDLS and CDR2 YYNGEE. The CDR3 covers 15 residues. The ends lost 4 bases at V and 1 base at J; junction bases unmatched: 7. This CDR3 reads CASSISTGSNYGYTF. The CDR3 region has the DNA TGTGCCAGCAGCATCTCGACAGGGAGTAACTATGGCTACACCTTC.

J is TRBJ2-1 and V is TRBV9; possible D gene TRBD2, 7 bases. There are 18 residues in the CDR3. V lost 0 bases to trimming and J lost 3 bases, with 19 bases between them. Germline V lookup: CDR1 SGDLS, CDR2 YYNGEE. DNA of the CDR3: TGTGCCAGCAGCGTAGGGGGGGGCGGACCCTTGCTCTACAATGAGCAGTTCTTC. Translated: CASSVGGGGPLLYNEQFF.

V usage is TRBV21-1 and J usage is TRBJ1-5; TRBD1 is the table's D call and was not checked against the DNA. TRBV21-1 is a known pseudogene. The CDR3 spans 16 residues. The CDR3 is CASSNAGTGVTQPQHF. The CDR3 DNA reads as TGTGCCAGCAGCAACGCGGGGACAGGGGTAACTCAGCCCCAGCATTTT.